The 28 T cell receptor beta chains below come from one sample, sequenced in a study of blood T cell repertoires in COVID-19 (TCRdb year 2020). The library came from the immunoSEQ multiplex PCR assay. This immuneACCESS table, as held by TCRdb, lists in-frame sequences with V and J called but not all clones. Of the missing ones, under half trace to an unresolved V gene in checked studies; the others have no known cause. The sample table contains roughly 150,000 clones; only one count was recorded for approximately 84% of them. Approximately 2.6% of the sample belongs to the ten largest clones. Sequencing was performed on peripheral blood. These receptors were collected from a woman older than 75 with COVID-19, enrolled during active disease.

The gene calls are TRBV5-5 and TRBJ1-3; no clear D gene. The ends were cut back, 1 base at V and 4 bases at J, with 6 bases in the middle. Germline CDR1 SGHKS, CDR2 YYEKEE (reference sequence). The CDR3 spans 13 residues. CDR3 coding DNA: TGTGCCAGCAGCTTGCCAGGCGGAAACACCATATATTTT. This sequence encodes CASSLPGGNTIYF.

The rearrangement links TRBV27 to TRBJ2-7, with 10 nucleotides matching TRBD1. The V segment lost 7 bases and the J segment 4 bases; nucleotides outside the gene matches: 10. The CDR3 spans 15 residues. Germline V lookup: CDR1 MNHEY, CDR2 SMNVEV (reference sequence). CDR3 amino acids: CASTYKGQGWYEQYF. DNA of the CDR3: TGTGCCAGCACCTATAAGGGACAGGGGTGGTACGAGCAGTACTTC.

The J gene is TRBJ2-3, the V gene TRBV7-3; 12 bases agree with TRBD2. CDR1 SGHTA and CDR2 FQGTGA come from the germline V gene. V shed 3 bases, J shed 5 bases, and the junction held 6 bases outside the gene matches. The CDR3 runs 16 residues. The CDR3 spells CASSFDGGLAGDTQYF. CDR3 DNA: TGTGCCAGCAGCTTTGATGGGGGACTAGCGGGAGATACGCAGTATTTT.

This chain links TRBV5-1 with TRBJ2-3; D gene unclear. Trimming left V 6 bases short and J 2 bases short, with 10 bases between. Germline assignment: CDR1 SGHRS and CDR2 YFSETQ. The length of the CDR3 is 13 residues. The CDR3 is CASNAIPTDTQYF. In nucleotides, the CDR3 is TGCGCCAGCAACGCTATCCCCACAGATACGCAGTATTTT.

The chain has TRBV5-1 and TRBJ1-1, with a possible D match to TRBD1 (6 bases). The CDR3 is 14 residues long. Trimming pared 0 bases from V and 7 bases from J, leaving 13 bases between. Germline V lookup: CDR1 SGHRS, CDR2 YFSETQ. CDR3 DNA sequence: TGCGCCAGCAGCTTGGCCCCCGGGACAAATGAAGCTTTCTTT. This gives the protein CASSLAPGTNEAFF.

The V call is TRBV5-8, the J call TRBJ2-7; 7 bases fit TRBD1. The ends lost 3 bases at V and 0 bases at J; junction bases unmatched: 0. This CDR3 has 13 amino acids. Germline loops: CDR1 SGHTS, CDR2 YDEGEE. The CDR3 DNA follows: TGTGCCAGCAGCTGGACAGGCTCCTACGAGCAGTACTTC. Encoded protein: CASSWTGSYEQYF.

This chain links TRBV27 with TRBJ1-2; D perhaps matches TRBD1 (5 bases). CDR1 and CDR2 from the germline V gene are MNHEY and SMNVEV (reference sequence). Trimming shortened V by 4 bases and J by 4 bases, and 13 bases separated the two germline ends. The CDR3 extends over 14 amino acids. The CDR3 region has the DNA TGTGCCAGCAGTTCCTCGCAGGGTAGCTATGGCTACACCTTC. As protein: CASSSSQGSYGYTF.

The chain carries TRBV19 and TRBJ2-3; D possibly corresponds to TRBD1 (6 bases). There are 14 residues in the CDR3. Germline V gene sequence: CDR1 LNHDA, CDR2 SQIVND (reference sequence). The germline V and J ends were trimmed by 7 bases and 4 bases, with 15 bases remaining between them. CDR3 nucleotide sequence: TGTGCCAGTACTGACAGGCCGCTCTCAGATACGCAGTATTTT. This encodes CASTDRPLSDTQYF.

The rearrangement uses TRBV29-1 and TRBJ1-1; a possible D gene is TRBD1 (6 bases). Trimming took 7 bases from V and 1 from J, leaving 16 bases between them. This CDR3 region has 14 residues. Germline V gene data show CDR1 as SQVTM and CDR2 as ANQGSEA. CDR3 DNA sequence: TGCAGCGGGACCATCCAGACAGGGAACACTGAAGCTTTCTTT. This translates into CSGTIQTGNTEAFF.

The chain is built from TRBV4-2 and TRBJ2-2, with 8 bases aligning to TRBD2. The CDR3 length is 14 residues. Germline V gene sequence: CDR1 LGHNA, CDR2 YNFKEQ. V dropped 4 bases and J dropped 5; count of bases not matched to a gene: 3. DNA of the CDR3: TGTGCCAGCAGCCTACTAGCGGATACCGGGGAGCTGTTTTTT. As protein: CASSLLADTGELFF.

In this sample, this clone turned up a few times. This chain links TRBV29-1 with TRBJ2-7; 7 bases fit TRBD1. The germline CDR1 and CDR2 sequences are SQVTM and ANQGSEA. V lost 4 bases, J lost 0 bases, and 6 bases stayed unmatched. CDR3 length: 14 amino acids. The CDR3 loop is CSVGGRGFSYEQYF. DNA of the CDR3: TGCAGCGTTGGCGGCAGGGGGTTCTCCTACGAGCAGTACTTC.

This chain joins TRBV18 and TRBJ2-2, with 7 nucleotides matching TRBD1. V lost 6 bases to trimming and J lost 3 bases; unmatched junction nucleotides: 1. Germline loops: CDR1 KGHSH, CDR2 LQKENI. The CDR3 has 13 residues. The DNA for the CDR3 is TGTGCCAGCTCCGACAGGGACACCGGGGAGCTGTTTTTT. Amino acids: CASSDRDTGELFF.

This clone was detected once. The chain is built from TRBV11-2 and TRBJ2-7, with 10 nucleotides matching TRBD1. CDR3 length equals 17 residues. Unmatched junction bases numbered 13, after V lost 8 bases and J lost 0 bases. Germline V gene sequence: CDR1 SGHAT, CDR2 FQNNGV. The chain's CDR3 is CASGGGPGQGISYEQYF. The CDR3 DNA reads TGTGCCAGCGGAGGGGGGCCGGGACAGGGGATCTCCTACGAGCAGTACTTC.

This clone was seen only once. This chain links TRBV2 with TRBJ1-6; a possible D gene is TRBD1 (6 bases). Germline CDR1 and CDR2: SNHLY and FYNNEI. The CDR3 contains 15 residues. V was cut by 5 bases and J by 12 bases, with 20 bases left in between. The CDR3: CASSQSSTGGLPLHF. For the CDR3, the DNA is TGTGCCAGCAGTCAATCCTCGACGGGGGGCCTACCCCTCCACTTT.

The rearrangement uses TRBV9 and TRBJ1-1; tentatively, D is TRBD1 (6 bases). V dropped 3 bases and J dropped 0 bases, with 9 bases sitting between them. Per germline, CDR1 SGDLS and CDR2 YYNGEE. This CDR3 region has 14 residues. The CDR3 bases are TGTGCCAGCAGCGCCAGGGGAGTGAACACTGAAGCTTTCTTT. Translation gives CASSARGVNTEAFF.

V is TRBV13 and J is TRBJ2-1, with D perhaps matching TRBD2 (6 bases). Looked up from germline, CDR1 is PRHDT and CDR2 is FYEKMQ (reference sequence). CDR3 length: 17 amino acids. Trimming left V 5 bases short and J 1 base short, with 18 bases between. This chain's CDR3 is CASSPAGRGSSYNEQFF. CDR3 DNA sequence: TGTGCCAGCAGCCCCGCCGGGAGAGGTAGTTCCTACAATGAGCAGTTCTTC. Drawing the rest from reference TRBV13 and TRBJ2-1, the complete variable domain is AAGVIQSPRHLIKEKRETATLKCYPIPRHDTVYWYQQGPGQDPQFLISFYEKMQSDKGSIPDRFSAQQFSDYHSELNMSSLELGDSALYFCASSPAGRGSSYNEQFFGPGTRLTVL.

CDR3 sequence (DNA): TGCGCCAGCAGCTCGGGACTAGCGGGAGGGACTGCTAGCACAGATACGCAGTATTTT. It codes for CASSSGLAGGTASTDTQYF. The rearrangement uses TRBV5-1 and TRBJ2-3; 16 bases fit TRBD2. The CDR3 totals 19 residues. Germline values: CDR1 SGHRS, CDR2 YFSETQ. V trimming: 3 bases; J trimming: 0 bases; junction bases outside the gene matches: 7.

Here the CDR3 reads CASSLGGGVGQPQHF. CDR3 sequence (DNA): TGTGCCAGCAGTTTAGGCGGAGGGGTGGGGCAGCCCCAGCATTTT. The gene calls are TRBV6-5 and TRBJ1-5, with D tentatively TRBD1 (5 bases). Trimming removed 4 bases at V and 7 bases at J, with 17 bases between. From germline, CDR1 is MNHEY and CDR2 SVGAGI. CDR3 size: 15 residues.

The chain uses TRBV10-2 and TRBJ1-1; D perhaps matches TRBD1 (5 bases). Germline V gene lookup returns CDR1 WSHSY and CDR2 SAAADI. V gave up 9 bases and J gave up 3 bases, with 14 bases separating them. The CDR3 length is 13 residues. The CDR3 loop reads CASGGQGDTEAFF. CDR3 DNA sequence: TGCGCCAGTGGAGGGCAGGGCGACACTGAAGCTTTCTTT.

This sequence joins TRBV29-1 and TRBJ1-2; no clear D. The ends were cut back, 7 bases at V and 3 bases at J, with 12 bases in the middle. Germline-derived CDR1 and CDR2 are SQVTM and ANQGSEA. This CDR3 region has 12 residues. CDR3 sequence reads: CSALSGDYGYTF. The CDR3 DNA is TGCAGCGCCCTCTCCGGGGACTATGGCTACACCTTC.

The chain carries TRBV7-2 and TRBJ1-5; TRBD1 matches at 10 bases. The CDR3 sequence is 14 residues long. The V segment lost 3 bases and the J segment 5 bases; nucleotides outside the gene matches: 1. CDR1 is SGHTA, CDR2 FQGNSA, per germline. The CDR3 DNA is TGTGCCAGCAGCTTCGGGACAGGGGATCAGCCCCAGCATTTT. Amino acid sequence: CASSFGTGDQPQHF.

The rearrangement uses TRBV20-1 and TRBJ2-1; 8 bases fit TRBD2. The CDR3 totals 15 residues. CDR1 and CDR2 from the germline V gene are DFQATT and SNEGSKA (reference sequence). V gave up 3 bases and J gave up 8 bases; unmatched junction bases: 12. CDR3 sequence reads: CSASLEGLGPHEQFF. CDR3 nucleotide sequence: TGCAGTGCTAGTTTGGAGGGACTAGGACCCCATGAGCAGTTCTTC.

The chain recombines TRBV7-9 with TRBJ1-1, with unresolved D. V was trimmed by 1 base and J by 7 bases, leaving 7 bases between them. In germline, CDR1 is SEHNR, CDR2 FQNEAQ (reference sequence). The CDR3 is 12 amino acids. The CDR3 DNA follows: TGTGCCAGCAGCTTAGGAGCCGGTGAAGCTTTCTTT. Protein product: CASSLGAGEAFF.

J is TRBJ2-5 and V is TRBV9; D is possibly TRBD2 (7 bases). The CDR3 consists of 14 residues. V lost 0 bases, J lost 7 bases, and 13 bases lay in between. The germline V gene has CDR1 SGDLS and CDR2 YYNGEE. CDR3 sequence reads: CASSVGPGGGTQYF. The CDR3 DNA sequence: TGTGCCAGCAGCGTAGGCCCGGGGGGCGGGACCCAGTACTTC.

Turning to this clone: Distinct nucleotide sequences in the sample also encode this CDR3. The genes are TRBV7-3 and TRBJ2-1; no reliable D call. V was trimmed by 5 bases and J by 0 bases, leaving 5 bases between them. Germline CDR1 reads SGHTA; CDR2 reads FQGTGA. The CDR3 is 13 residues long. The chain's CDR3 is CASSPGSYNEQFF. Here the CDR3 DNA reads TGTGCCAGCAGCCCGGGCTCCTACAATGAGCAGTTCTTC.

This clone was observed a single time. CDR3 bases: TGTGCCAGCAGTTTCAGACAGGGCCGTGGCTACACCTTC. Translated, it gives CASSFRQGRGYTF. V gene TRBV27 combines with J gene TRBJ1-2, with TRBD1 matching over 7 bases. Germline V lookup: CDR1 MNHEY, CDR2 SMNVEV (reference sequence). This CDR3 contains 13 residues. The trim removed 3 bases at V and 7 bases at J, leaving 5 bases unmatched.

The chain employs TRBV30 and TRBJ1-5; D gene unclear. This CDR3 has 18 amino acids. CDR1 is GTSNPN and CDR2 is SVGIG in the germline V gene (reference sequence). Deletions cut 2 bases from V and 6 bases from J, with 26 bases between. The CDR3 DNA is TGTGCCTGGAGTCTACTCCCGAAGAGAGTCAAACGTGGTCAGCCCCAGCATTTT. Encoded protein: CAWSLLPKRVKRGQPQHF. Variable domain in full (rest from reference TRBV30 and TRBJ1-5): SQTIHQWPATLVQPVGSPLSLECTVEGTSNPNLYWYRQAAGRGLQLLFYSVGIGQISSEVPQNLSASRPQDRQFILSSKKLLLSDSGFYLCAWSLLPKRVKRGQPQHFGDGTRLSIL.

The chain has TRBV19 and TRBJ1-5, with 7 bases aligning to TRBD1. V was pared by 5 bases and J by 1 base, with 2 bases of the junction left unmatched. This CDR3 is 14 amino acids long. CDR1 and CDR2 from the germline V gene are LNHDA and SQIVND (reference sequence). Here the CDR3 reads CASSPGQSNQPQHF. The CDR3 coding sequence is TGTGCCAGTAGTCCGGGACAGAGCAATCAGCCCCAGCATTTT.